In its sample, the clone carrying this TCR beta chain was seen a few times. No antigen is known for it. These data come from a study of beta chain features in type 1 diabetes. Broader study findings: Across all four CD4+ subsets, people with type 1 diabetes showed modestly shorter TCRB CDR3s.

Purities in excess of 98% were seen in all sorted populations. Since all of the isolated RNA was reverse transcribed, expressed TCRB transcripts were what got sequenced. Method: immunoSEQ multiplex PCR; TCRdb's copy keeps in-frame clones and lacks some. Altogether hundreds of thousands of clones are present, 10% to 15% being singletons, with the ten largest covering 0.022%. This sequence originates from a man younger than 30 with type 1 diabetes. The sequenced sample consisted of naive CD4+ T cells from blood.

CDR3 region: CSGMIETQYF. DNA for the CDR3: TGCAGCGGGATGATAGAGACCCAGTACTTC. The rearrangement links TRBV29-1 to TRBJ2-5; unclear D gene. The germline V gene encodes CDR1 SQVTM and CDR2 ANQGSEA. The length of the CDR3 is 10 residues. V was cut by 7 bases and J by 4 bases, with 7 bases left in between.